The clone carrying this T cell receptor (beta chain) has just one count. Antigen specificity is unknown. These data originate in a study of CD8+CD57+ T cells in acquired aplastic anemia. Study-wide points: Sharing between patients and controls was observed for twenty-nine CD8+ CDR3 sequences.

Investigators profiled TCR beta VDJ and CDR3 from genomic DNA template. TCRdb fed the reads into MiXCR, producing one record per CDR3 protein. This table holds around 250,000 distinct CDR3 sequences, less than 85% found once. It was patients with CD8+CD57+ cell expansion by flow cytometry who were chosen for sequencing. Diagnosis of severe acquired aplastic anemia applied to all patients. The sequence derives from a human donor with aplastic anemia. What was sequenced was sorted CD4+, CD8+, or CD8+CD57+ T cells (not recorded which) from PBMCs.

CDR3 bases: TGTGCCAGCAGCTTAGATGTGCGACAGGGAGGAAACACTGAAGCTTTCTTT. Its translation is CASSLDVRQGGNTEAFF. The chain joins TRBV11-3 to TRBJ1-1; 7 nucleotides match TRBD1. This CDR3 is 17 amino acids long. Trimming cost V 0 bases and J 2 bases; bases outside gene matches: 9. Germline V gives CDR1 SGHNT, CDR2 YENEEA.